These 3 T cell receptor beta chains were sequenced from one sample in a study of technical replicates of blood from several donors. Data came from immunoSEQ multiplex PCR; TCRdb stores just in-frame clones and leaves some out. The table records 95,000 or so clones, 90% to 95% of them present only once. Sequencing used T cells isolated from PBMCs. The receptors come from a human donor in good health.

This clone was detected only once. V usage is TRBV9 and J usage is TRBJ2-1, with 8 bases fitting TRBD2. This CDR3 region has 16 residues. Per the germline V gene, CDR1 is SGDLS and CDR2 is YYNGEE. Trimming cost V 0 bases and J 11 bases; bases outside gene matches: 13. CDR3 sequence reads: CASSVAFTSGSAQQFF. The CDR3 DNA reads TGTGCCAGCAGCGTAGCTTTCACGAGCGGGAGCGCCCAGCAGTTCTTC.

This clone has just one count. The J gene is TRBJ2-1, the V gene TRBV18; 15 nucleotides line up with TRBD2. The germline V gene encodes CDR1 KGHSH and CDR2 LQKENI. V dropped 4 bases and J dropped 4; count of bases not matched to a gene: 2. This CDR3 contains 16 residues. The CDR3 loop reads CASSRTSGRGYNEQFF. The CDR3 nucleotides are TGTGCCAGCTCACGGACTAGCGGGAGGGGGTACAATGAGCAGTTCTTC.

This chain connects TRBV6-5 to TRBJ1-2; maybe TRBD1 (6 bases). Germline CDR1 reads MNHEY; CDR2 reads SVGAGI. This CDR3 spans 15 amino acids. V was clipped by 0 bases and J by 2 bases, with 10 bases between them. CDR3 in amino acids: CASSYSIQGNYGYTF. The CDR3 DNA sequence: TGTGCCAGCAGTTACTCGATACAGGGAAACTATGGCTACACCTTC.